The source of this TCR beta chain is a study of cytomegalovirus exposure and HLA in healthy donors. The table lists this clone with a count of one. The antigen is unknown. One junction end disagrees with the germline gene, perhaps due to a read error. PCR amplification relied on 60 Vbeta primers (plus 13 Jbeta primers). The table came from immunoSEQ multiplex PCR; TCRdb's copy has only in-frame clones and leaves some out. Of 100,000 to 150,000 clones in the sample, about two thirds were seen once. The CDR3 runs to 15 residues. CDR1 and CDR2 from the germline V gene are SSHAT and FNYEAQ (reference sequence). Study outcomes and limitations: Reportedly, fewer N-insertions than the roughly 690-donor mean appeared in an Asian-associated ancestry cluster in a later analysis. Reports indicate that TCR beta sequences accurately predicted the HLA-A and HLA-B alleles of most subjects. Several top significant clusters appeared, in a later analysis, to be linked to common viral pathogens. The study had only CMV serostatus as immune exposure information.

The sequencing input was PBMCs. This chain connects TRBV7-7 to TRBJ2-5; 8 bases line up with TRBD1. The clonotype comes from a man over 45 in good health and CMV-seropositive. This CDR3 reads CASSYSGGLGETQYF. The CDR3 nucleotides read TGTGCTAGCAGCTACTCAGGGGGCCTGGGGGAGACCCAGTACTTC. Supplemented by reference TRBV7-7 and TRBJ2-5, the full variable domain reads GAGVSQSPRYKVTKRGQDVTLRCDPISSHATLYWYQQALGQGPEFLTYFNYEAQPDKSGLPSDRFSAERPEGSISTLTIQRTEQRDSAMYRCASSYSGGLGETQYFGPGTRLLVL.